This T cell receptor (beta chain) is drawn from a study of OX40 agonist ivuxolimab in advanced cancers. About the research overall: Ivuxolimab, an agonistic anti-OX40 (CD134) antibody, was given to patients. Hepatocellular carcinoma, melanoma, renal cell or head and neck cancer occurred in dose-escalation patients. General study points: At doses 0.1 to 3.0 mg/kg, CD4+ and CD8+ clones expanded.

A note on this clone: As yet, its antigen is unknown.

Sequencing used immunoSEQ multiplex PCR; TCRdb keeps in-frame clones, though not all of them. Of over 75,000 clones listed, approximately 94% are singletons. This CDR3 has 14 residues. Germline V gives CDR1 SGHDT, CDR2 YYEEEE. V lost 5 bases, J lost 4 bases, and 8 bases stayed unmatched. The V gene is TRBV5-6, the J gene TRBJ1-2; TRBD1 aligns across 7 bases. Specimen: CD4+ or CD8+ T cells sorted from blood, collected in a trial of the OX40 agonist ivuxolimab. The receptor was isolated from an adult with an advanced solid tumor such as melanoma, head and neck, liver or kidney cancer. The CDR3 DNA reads TGTGCCAGCAGGATGGAGGGGGCGGGCTATGGCTACACCTTC. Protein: CASRMEGAGYGYTF. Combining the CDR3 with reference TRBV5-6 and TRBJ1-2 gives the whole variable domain DAGVTQSPTHLIKTRGQQVTLRCSPKSGHDTVSWYQQALGQGPQFIFQYYEEEERQRGNFPDRFSGHQFPNYSSELNVNALLLGDSALYLCASRMEGAGYGYTFGSGTRLTVV.